This paragraph reports one T cell receptor beta chain. The record originates from a study of Ad26.COV2.S vaccination and SARS-CoV-2 variants. Study overall: The COV1001 Ad26.COV2.S trial arm included the donor. Into the muscle, Ad26.COV2.S was dosed once or twice, 56 days apart.

The treatment: approximately 18 received Ad26.COV2.S at low or high dose, single or two shots; a few received placebo; per-sample allocation not given. Specimens were obtained on day 63 following the first vaccine or placebo injection. The donor's status was that of an adult aged 18-55 years in Boston. Clones were read by immunoSEQ multiplex PCR, and TCRdb kept only the in-frame ones, dropping some. The sample carries 300,000 to 400,000 clones, 80% to 90% recorded once. From germline, CDR1 is MDHEN and CDR2 SYDVKM. This CDR3 contains 14 residues. The V gene lost 3 bases and the J gene lost 6 bases, with 14 bases spanning the gap.

The chain is built from TRBV28 and TRBJ1-1; D is ambiguous. The sequence was collected from a person aged 18 to 59 who received the Ad26.COV2.S COVID-19 vaccine or a placebo. Source: peripheral blood, taken in a trial of Ad26.COV2.S vaccine versus placebo. CDR3 coding DNA: TGTGCCAGCAGTTTTGGACCCGCTCCCTCTGAAGCTTTCTTT. This gives the protein CASSFGPAPSEAFF.